This T cell receptor beta chain was captured in a study of T cell responses to AZD1222 COVID-19 vaccine. Assay: immunoSEQ multiplex PCR; the TCRdb copy retains only in-frame clones and omits some. The table records approximately 150,000 clones, 87% of them present only once. Germline CDR1 is LNHDA and CDR2 is SQIVND (reference sequence). Trimming pared 3 bases from V and 4 bases from J, leaving 13 bases between. This CDR3 contains 14 residues. Regarding this clone: Its antigen is as yet unknown.

Study conclusions and caveats: Seropositive status at baseline applied to only a handful of AZD1222 recipients.

V and J are TRBV19 and TRBJ2-7; a possible D gene is TRBD2 (5 bases). The source is an adult in good health. The source was peripheral blood, collected on day 0 of AZD1222 vaccination. As DNA, the CDR3 is TGTGCCAGTAGTATCCTCCTACGGGGATACGAGCAGTACTTC. This encodes CASSILLRGYEQYF.